The 32 T cell receptor beta chains given below trace back to one sample, sequenced in a study of cytotoxic CD8 clonotypes in ibrutinib-treated CLL. Measured with immunoSEQ multiplex PCR; TCRdb has only the in-frame clones, and not every one. The data hold about 86,000 clones, with roughly 84% observed a single time. Specimen: PBMCs, collected before ibrutinib treatment. The origin of the receptors is a human donor with chronic lymphocytic leukemia.

CDR3 nucleotides: TGTGCCAGCTCCCTTGGACAGAATGTACACACAGATACGCAGTATTTT. Protein sequence: CASSLGQNVHTDTQYF. The chain carries TRBV19 and TRBJ2-3; a weak D match, TRBD1 (6 bases). The CDR3 consists of 16 residues. CDR1 is LNHDA and CDR2 is SQIVND in the germline V gene (reference sequence). The germline V and J ends were trimmed by 9 bases and 2 bases, with 21 bases remaining between them. The whole variable domain, remainder taken from reference TRBV19 and TRBJ2-3, is DGGITQSPKYLFRKEGQNVTLSCEQNLNHDAMYWYRQDPGQGLRLIYYSQIVNDFQKGDIAEGYSVSREKKESFPLTVTSAQKNPTAFYLCASSLGQNVHTDTQYFGPGTRLTVL.

The chain uses TRBV5-6 and TRBJ2-7; TRBD2 matches at 14 bases. The ends lost 4 bases at V and 7 bases at J; junction bases unmatched: 4. CDR3 size: 14 residues. Germline V gene sequence: CDR1 SGHDT, CDR2 YYEEEE. The CDR3 here is CASSTGTSGSEQYF. The CDR3 DNA reads TGTGCCAGCAGCACCGGGACTAGCGGGAGTGAGCAGTACTTC.

The chain has TRBV6-4 and TRBJ2-1; TRBD2 aligns across 10 bases. In germline, CDR1 is MRHNA, CDR2 SNTAGT. V lost 0 bases and J lost 8; bases outside the gene matches: 7. This CDR3 has 16 residues. The CDR3, as DNA: TGTGCCAGCAGTGACTCGTTTCTAGCGGGAGCCCATGAGCAGTTCTTC. Translation: CASSDSFLAGAHEQFF.

This clone was counted between two and nine times. The J gene is TRBJ2-1, the V gene TRBV25-1, with 13 nucleotides matching TRBD2. In germline, CDR1 is MGHDK, CDR2 SYGVNS. V lost 3 bases and J lost 9; bases outside the gene matches: 8. This CDR3 has 16 residues. The CDR3 DNA is TGTGCCAGCAGTGACCGGACTAGCGGGAGAACCCTTGAGCAGTTCTTC. Encoded protein: CASSDRTSGRTLEQFF.

J is TRBJ2-3 and V is TRBV9; D call uncertain. Trimming pared 6 bases from V and 6 bases from J, leaving 20 bases between. The CDR3 consists of 15 residues. CDR1 is SGDLS, CDR2 YYNGEE, per germline. CDR3 residues: CASTPNGALRDTQYF. CDR3 nucleotides: TGTGCCAGCACCCCTAATGGAGCTCTAAGGGATACGCAGTATTTT.

This chain connects TRBV27 to TRBJ2-2; 7 bases line up with TRBD2. This CDR3 has 18 amino acids. After removal of 3 bases from V and 4 bases from J, the junction contained 14 bases not matched to a gene. Germline V CDR1 and CDR2: MNHEY, SMNVEV (reference sequence). In DNA form, the CDR3 reads TGTGCCAGCAGTTTTTTTCCTAGCGGAAGTTTAGGCACCGGGGAGCTGTTTTTT. Amino acid sequence: CASSFFPSGSLGTGELFF.

V is TRBV7-2 and J is TRBJ2-1; D gene unclear. V was trimmed by 1 base and J by 12 bases, leaving 13 bases between them. Germline loops: CDR1 SGHTA, CDR2 FQGNSA. CDR3 length equals 13 residues. CDR3 bases: TGTGCCAGCAGCTTAGATGGGCCGTGGGGGCAGTTCTTC. It specifies CASSLDGPWGQFF.

V is TRBV7-6 and J is TRBJ2-5, with TRBD1 matching over 9 bases. This CDR3 spans 15 amino acids. Trimming cost V 3 bases and J 5 bases; bases outside gene matches: 7. CDR1 SGHVS and CDR2 FNYEAQ come from the germline V gene. The CDR3 here is CASSFIQGAGETQYF. In DNA form, the CDR3 reads TGTGCCAGCAGCTTTATACAGGGGGCGGGGGAGACCCAGTACTTC.

This rearrangement joins TRBV19 to TRBJ1-5; D call uncertain. The CDR3 consists of 16 residues. The V gene lost 0 bases and the J gene lost 0 bases, with 9 bases spanning the gap. Germline V CDR1 and CDR2: LNHDA, SQIVND (reference sequence). The CDR3 here is CASSIEPGYSNQPQHF. The DNA for the CDR3 is TGTGCCAGTAGTATAGAGCCAGGCTATAGCAATCAGCCCCAGCATTTT.

The V and J genes are TRBV6-5 and TRBJ1-3; 7 positions match TRBD1. Germline CDR1 and CDR2: MNHEY and SVGAGI. V shed 4 bases and J 6 bases; nucleotides not matched to a gene: 6. The CDR3 has 14 residues. DNA of the CDR3: TGTGCCAGCAGTTCATACAGGGGAACAAACACCATATATTTT. Its protein is CASSSYRGTNTIYF.

The chain recombines TRBV23-1 with TRBJ2-3, with 8 bases fitting TRBD1. TRBV23-1 is assigned to the ORF class and has an uncertain function. This CDR3 is built from 17 residues. Losses at the gene ends were 4 bases for V and 1 base for J; bases not matched to a gene: 10. The DNA of the CDR3 is TGCGCCAGCAGTCCAAAGGACAGGGTAGACGGCACAGATACGCAGTATTTT. This codes for CASSPKDRVDGTDTQYF.

The genes are TRBV20-1 and TRBJ2-5; D call uncertain. The germline V and J ends were trimmed by 5 bases and 5 bases, with 9 bases remaining between them. Germline V lookup: CDR1 DFQATT, CDR2 SNEGSKA (reference sequence). The CDR3 extends over 11 amino acids. CDR3 sequence reads: CSAPLLETQYF. As DNA, the CDR3 is TGCAGTGCTCCCTTACTGGAGACCCAGTACTTC.

This sequence joins TRBV7-2 and TRBJ1-4, with D hard to call. Germline V gives CDR1 SGHTA, CDR2 FQGNSA. V lost 2 bases and J 4 bases, leaving 17 bases between the germline ends. The CDR3 runs to 17 residues. CDR3 in amino acids: CASSLWAAGVGNEKLFF. The CDR3 nucleotides are TGTGCCAGCAGCTTATGGGCAGCCGGGGTGGGTAATGAAAAACTGTTTTTT.

The chain employs TRBV28 and TRBJ2-1; D perhaps matches TRBD2 (5 bases). Trimming pared 7 bases from V and 7 bases from J, leaving 17 bases between. The CDR3 loop spans 14 amino acids. Germline V lookup: CDR1 MDHEN, CDR2 SYDVKM. CDR3 region: CASTFTRIDNEQFF. CDR3 bases: TGTGCCAGCACCTTTACTAGGATTGATAATGAGCAGTTCTTC.

The chain recombines TRBV20-1 with TRBJ2-1; D ambiguous. Germline lookup yields CDR1 DFQATT and CDR2 SNEGSKA (reference sequence). V dropped 0 bases and J dropped 6 bases, with 3 bases sitting between them. This CDR3 has 11 amino acids. The CDR3 coding sequence is TGCAGTGCTAGAGATGTCAATGAGCAGTTCTTC. Translated: CSARDVNEQFF.

The V gene is TRBV27, the J gene TRBJ1-1, with 9 bases matching TRBD1. The V gene end was trimmed by 10 bases and the J gene end by 5 bases; junction bases not matched to a gene: 11. This CDR3 spans 14 amino acids. Germline CDR1 is MNHEY and CDR2 is SMNVEV (reference sequence). The CDR3 region is CATRRQGEITEAFF. CDR3 DNA: TGTGCCACCAGACGACAGGGGGAAATAACTGAAGCTTTCTTT.

The rearrangement joins TRBV29-1 to TRBJ1-1; TRBD1 is a possible D gene (6 bases). Per germline, CDR1 SQVTM and CDR2 ANQGSEA. V shed 8 bases and J shed 4 bases, with 20 bases lying between them. This CDR3 is 14 amino acids long. The chain's CDR3 is CSPAGLEGGTEAFF. The CDR3 DNA follows: TGCAGCCCCGCGGGTTTAGAAGGGGGCACTGAAGCTTTCTTT.

The chain has TRBV2 and TRBJ1-4, with unresolved D. The ends were cut back, 9 bases at V and 5 bases at J, with 13 bases in the middle. The CDR3 is 13 amino acids. Germline values: CDR1 SNHLY, CDR2 FYNNEI. CDR3 sequence reads: CARRNTGNEKLFF. The CDR3 nucleotides are TGTGCCAGACGAAACACCGGGAATGAAAAACTGTTTTTT.

The chain couples TRBV27 to TRBJ1-1; TRBD1 might be the D (5 bases). From germline, CDR1 is MNHEY and CDR2 SMNVEV (reference sequence). The germline V and J ends were trimmed by 0 bases and 1 base, with 9 bases remaining between them. The length of the CDR3 is 15 residues. This chain's CDR3 is CASSLSGGGNTEAFF. The DNA for the CDR3 is TGTGCCAGCAGTTTATCTGGGGGAGGGAACACTGAAGCTTTCTTT.

For the CDR3, the DNA is TGTGCCAGCAGAGATAAACAGGGGGCGGGTGAAAAACTGTTTTTT. Amino acids: CASRDKQGAGEKLFF. This chain joins TRBV28 and TRBJ1-4; 9 bases match TRBD1. The germline CDR1 and CDR2 sequences are MDHEN and SYDVKM. Losses at the gene ends were 6 bases for V and 7 bases for J; bases not matched to a gene: 9. The CDR3 sequence is 15 residues long.

V gene TRBV2 combines with J gene TRBJ2-2, with a possible D match to TRBD2 (6 bases). The CDR3 covers 16 residues. The germline V gene has CDR1 SNHLY and CDR2 FYNNEI. Trimming shortened V by 2 bases and J by 1 base, and 11 bases separated the two germline ends. CDR3 sequence: CASSERGGRNTGELFF. The CDR3 region has the DNA TGTGCCAGCAGTGAACGTGGGGGGAGGAACACCGGGGAGCTGTTTTTT.

The J gene is TRBJ1-2, the V gene TRBV2, with D possibly TRBD1 on 6 matching bases. V lost 6 bases, J lost 6 bases, and 14 bases lay in between. This CDR3 is built from 13 residues. Germline CDR1 and CDR2: SNHLY and FYNNEI. The CDR3 DNA is TGTGCCAGCAGCCAACAGGGAGTGGATGGCTACACCTTC. This sequence encodes CASSQQGVDGYTF.

The gene calls are TRBV14 and TRBJ1-2; no reliable D call. Germline V CDR1 and CDR2: SGHDN, FVKESK. V was shortened by 0 bases and J by 2 bases, with 22 bases between the two germline ends. The CDR3 has 19 residues. The CDR3 is CASSQDPWRTQRRNYGYTF. CDR3 in DNA: TGTGCCAGCAGCCAAGATCCGTGGCGCACCCAAAGAAGAAACTATGGCTACACCTTC.

The chain is built from TRBV28 and TRBJ2-3; a weak D match, TRBD1 (5 bases). Germline values: CDR1 MDHEN, CDR2 SYDVKM. CDR3 length: 15 residues. V was pared by 3 bases and J by 0 bases, with 10 bases between. CDR3 protein: CASSFLTESTDTQYF. The CDR3 region has the DNA TGTGCCAGCAGTTTCTTGACAGAAAGCACAGATACGCAGTATTTT. Full variable domain (rest looked up from reference TRBV28 and TRBJ2-3): DVKVTQSSRYLVKRTGEKVFLECVQDMDHENMFWYRQDPGLGLRLIYFSYDVKMKEKGDIPEGYSVSREKKERFSLILESASTNQTSMYLCASSFLTESTDTQYFGPGTRLTVL.

The chain has TRBV6-5 and TRBJ2-2; D gene unclear. Trimming removed 0 bases at V and 4 bases at J, with 9 bases between. CDR1 MNHEY and CDR2 SVGAGI come from the germline V gene. The CDR3 is 15 residues long. The chain's CDR3 is CASSYSRKATGELFF. The CDR3 bases are TGTGCCAGCAGTTACTCGAGGAAGGCCACCGGGGAGCTGTTTTTT.

This clone was seen a handful of times. The chain combines TRBV18 with TRBJ2-6, with D perhaps TRBD2 (5 bases). Trimming pared 6 bases from V and 0 bases from J, leaving 12 bases between. This CDR3 comprises 16 residues. Germline V gene lookup returns CDR1 KGHSH and CDR2 LQKENI. The CDR3 loop is CASSQIRGSGANVLTF. The CDR3, as DNA: TGTGCCAGCTCCCAGATCCGGGGCTCTGGGGCCAACGTCCTGACTTTC.

The CDR3 nucleotides read TGCGCCAGCAGCTTCGGTGGCAGCATGAACACTGAAGCTTTCTTT. Residues: CASSFGGSMNTEAFF. The chain employs TRBV5-1 and TRBJ1-1; no firm D call. CDR1 and CDR2 (germline): SGHRS, YFSETQ. V lost 2 bases to trimming and J lost 0 bases, with 11 bases between them. The CDR3 has 15 amino acids.

The J gene is TRBJ1-2, the V gene TRBV27; no clear D. The ends were cut back, 3 bases at V and 5 bases at J, with 10 bases in the middle. Looked up from germline, CDR1 is MNHEY and CDR2 is SMNVEV (reference sequence). This CDR3 spans 13 amino acids. DNA for the CDR3: TGTGCCAGCAGTTTTAACAGACATTATGGCTACACCTTC. It is translated as CASSFNRHYGYTF.

The V gene is TRBV29-1, the J gene TRBJ2-1; TRBD2 matches 7 bases. The V gene's germline CDR1 is SQVTM and CDR2 ANQGSEA. V lost 3 bases and J lost 5; bases outside the gene matches: 4. The CDR3 consists of 13 residues. Here the CDR3 reads CSVDRLADNEQFF. CDR3 nucleotide sequence: TGCAGCGTTGATCGGCTAGCGGACAATGAGCAGTTCTTC.

The chain combines TRBV9 with TRBJ2-3, with no clear D. Germline CDR1 SGDLS, CDR2 YYNGEE. V was trimmed by 0 bases and J by 2 bases, leaving 7 bases between them. This CDR3 has 14 amino acids. The CDR3 DNA reads TGTGCCAGCAGCGTAGGAAGGGTCACAGATACGCAGTATTTT. Translation: CASSVGRVTDTQYF. The entire variable domain, with the rest obtained from reference TRBV9 and TRBJ2-3, is as follows: DSGVTQTPKHLITATGQRVTLRCSPRSGDLSVYWYQQSLDQGLQFLIQYYNGEERAKGNILERFSAQQFPDLHSELNLSSLELGDSALYFCASSVGRVTDTQYFGPGTRLTVL.

The chain uses TRBV4-1 and TRBJ2-1, with D maybe TRBD2 (5 bases). The V gene's germline CDR1 is MGHRA and CDR2 YSYEKL. Deletions cut 0 bases from V and 12 bases from J, with 18 bases between. The CDR3 runs to 15 residues. The CDR3 loop reads CASSQDTPTRVAQFF. DNA for the CDR3: TGCGCCAGCAGCCAAGATACCCCAACTAGAGTAGCGCAGTTCTTC.

The rearrangement links TRBV7-3 to TRBJ2-3; 10 bases match TRBD2. CDR3 length equals 18 residues. The germline CDR1 and CDR2 sequences are SGHTA and FQGTGA. Trimming removed 0 bases from V and 5 bases from J; junction bases left unmatched: 11. The CDR3 loop reads CASSLTGTSGMTGDTQYF. The CDR3 coding sequence is TGTGCCAGCAGCTTAACGGGTACTAGCGGGATGACGGGAGATACGCAGTATTTT.